Shown below are 9 T cell receptor beta chains from a single sample sequenced in a study of shared T cell receptors in the human thymus. Data came from immunoSEQ multiplex PCR; TCRdb stores just in-frame clones and leaves some out. The data show approximately 760,000 clones, roughly 85% seen once. This sample also belongs to another study, concerning human thymus T cells.

What was sequenced was thymocytes. Receptors were obtained from a girl under three years old with a congenital heart defect.

The chain is built from TRBV7-2 and TRBJ2-7; D may be TRBD1 (6 bases). Germline CDR1 and CDR2: SGHTA and FQGNSA. This CDR3 spans 14 amino acids. The V gene lost 5 bases and the J gene lost 0 bases, with 11 bases spanning the gap. The CDR3 nucleotides read TGTGCCAGCAGCCTACGGACAGACTCCTACGAGCAGTACTTC. Its translation: CASSLRTDSYEQYF. The full variable domain, its missing parts supplied by reference TRBV7-2 and TRBJ2-7, is GAGVSQSPSNKVTEKGKDVELRCDPISGHTALYWYRQSLGQGLEFLIYFQGNSAPDKSGLPSDRFSAERTGGSVSTLTIQRTQQEDSAVYLCASSLRTDSYEQYFGPGTRLTVT.

The chain carries TRBV10-2 and TRBJ1-2; 7 bases agree with TRBD1. With 4 bases clipped from V and 2 bases from J, the junction kept 13 bases outside the gene matches. The CDR3 length is 17 residues. Germline V gene data show CDR1 as WSHSY and CDR2 as SAAADI. CDR3: CASSAESGGRVNYGYTF. Here the CDR3 DNA reads TGCGCCAGCAGTGCGGAGTCAGGGGGTAGAGTCAACTATGGCTACACCTTC.

The chain couples TRBV18 to TRBJ2-7, with D hard to call. Germline CDR1 reads KGHSH; CDR2 reads LQKENI. CDR3 length: 9 amino acids. V was cut by 10 bases and J by 1 base, with 2 bases left in between. Here the CDR3 reads CATSYEQYF. The CDR3 coding sequence is TGTGCCACGTCCTACGAGCAGTACTTC.

This chain connects TRBV5-4 to TRBJ2-1; TRBD1 agrees at 10 bases. The CDR3 is 14 residues long. Germline CDR1 SGHNT, CDR2 YYREEE (reference sequence). The junction had 4 bases not matched to a gene; V was cut back by 2 bases and J by 8 bases. The CDR3 DNA reads as TGTGCCAGCAGCTTCCGGGACAGGGGTTATGAGCAGTTCTTC. This codes for CASSFRDRGYEQFF.

V usage is TRBV4-3 and J usage is TRBJ1-1, with TRBD1 matching over 7 bases. CDR3 length: 16 amino acids. Germline V CDR1 and CDR2: LGHNA, YSLEER. Germline trimming cut 4 bases from V and 0 bases from J; bases unmatched to any gene: 8. The CDR3: CASSPRQGKMNTEAFF. As DNA, the CDR3 is TGCGCCAGCAGCCCCCGACAGGGCAAAATGAACACTGAAGCTTTCTTT.

The rearrangement uses TRBV6-4 and TRBJ2-2, with D possibly matching TRBD2 (6 bases). V was pared by 0 bases and J by 0 bases, with 8 bases between. Germline CDR1 is MRHNA and CDR2 is SNTAGT. There are 16 residues in the CDR3. The CDR3 protein is CASSDSSGANTGELFF. CDR3 DNA: TGTGCCAGCAGTGACTCTAGCGGAGCGAACACCGGGGAGCTGTTTTTT.

This CDR3 is CASSPPGPTGWGTDTQYF. The CDR3, as DNA: TGTGCCAGTAGTCCCCCGGGCCCGACAGGGTGGGGGACAGATACGCAGTATTTT. The V call is TRBV19, the J call TRBJ2-3; the match to TRBD1 covers 7 bases. Per germline, CDR1 LNHDA and CDR2 SQIVND (reference sequence). The CDR3 sequence is 18 residues long. J lost 3 bases, V lost 5 bases, and 17 bases had no gene match.

This chain connects TRBV6-1 to TRBJ2-6; D remains ambiguous. Germline V gene lookup returns CDR1 MNHNS and CDR2 SASEGT. Trimming left V 1 base short and J 1 base short, with 5 bases between. CDR3 length: 15 amino acids. This CDR3 is CASSEGNSGANVLTF. As DNA, the CDR3 is TGTGCCAGCAGTGAAGGTAATTCTGGGGCCAACGTCCTGACTTTC.

The V gene is TRBV4-1, the J gene TRBJ1-3, with D maybe TRBD1 (6 bases). V was clipped by 4 bases and J by 3 bases, with 16 bases between them. Germline loops: CDR1 MGHRA, CDR2 YSYEKL. The CDR3 runs to 16 residues. The CDR3 DNA reads TGCGCCAGCAGCCCGCCTGGGACAAAGTTTGGAAACACCATATATTTT. It translates to CASSPPGTKFGNTIYF.